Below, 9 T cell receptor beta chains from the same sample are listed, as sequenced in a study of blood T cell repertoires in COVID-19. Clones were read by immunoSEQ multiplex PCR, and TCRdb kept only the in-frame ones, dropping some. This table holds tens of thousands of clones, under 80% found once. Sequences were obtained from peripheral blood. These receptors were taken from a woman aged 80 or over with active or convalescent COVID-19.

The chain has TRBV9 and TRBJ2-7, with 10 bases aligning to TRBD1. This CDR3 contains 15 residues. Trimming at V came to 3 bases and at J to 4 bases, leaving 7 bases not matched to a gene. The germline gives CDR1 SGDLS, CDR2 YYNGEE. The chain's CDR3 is CASSEGTGALYEQYF. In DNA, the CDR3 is TGTGCCAGCAGCGAGGGGACAGGGGCTCTTTACGAGCAGTACTTC.

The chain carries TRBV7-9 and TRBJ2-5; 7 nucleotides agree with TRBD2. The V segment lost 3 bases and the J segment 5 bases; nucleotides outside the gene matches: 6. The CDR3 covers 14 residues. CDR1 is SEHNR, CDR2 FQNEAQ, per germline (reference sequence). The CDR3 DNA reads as TGTGCCAGCAGCTTCGCTAGCGGCGGGGAGACCCAGTACTTC. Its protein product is CASSFASGGETQYF.

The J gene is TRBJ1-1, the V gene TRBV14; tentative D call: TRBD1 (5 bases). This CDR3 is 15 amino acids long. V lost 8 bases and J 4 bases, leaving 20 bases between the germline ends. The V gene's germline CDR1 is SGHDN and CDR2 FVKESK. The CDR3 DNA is TGTGCCAGCGTATCACTCACAGGAAAGGGCACTGAAGCTTTCTTT. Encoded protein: CASVSLTGKGTEAFF.

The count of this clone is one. The CDR3 bases are TGCGCCAGCAGCCAGGGGAGGCGTGCAAACATTCAGTACTTC. Translated, it gives CASSQGRRANIQYF. This rearrangement joins TRBV4-3 to TRBJ2-4, with D perhaps TRBD2 (6 bases). Germline values: CDR1 LGHNA, CDR2 YSLEER. The CDR3 loop spans 14 amino acids. V dropped 3 bases and J dropped 6 bases, with 12 bases sitting between them.

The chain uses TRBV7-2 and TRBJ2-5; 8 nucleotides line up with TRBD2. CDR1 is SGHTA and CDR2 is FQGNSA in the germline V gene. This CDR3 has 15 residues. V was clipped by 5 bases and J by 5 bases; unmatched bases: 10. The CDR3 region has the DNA TGTGCCAGCAGCCTCACCCTAGCGGGTCGGGAGACCCAGTACTTC. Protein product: CASSLTLAGRETQYF.

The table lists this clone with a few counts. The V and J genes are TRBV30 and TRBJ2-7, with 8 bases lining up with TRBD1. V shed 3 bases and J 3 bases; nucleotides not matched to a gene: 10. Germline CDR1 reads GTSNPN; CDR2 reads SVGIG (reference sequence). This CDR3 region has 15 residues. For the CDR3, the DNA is TGTGCCTGGAGGGGTTATGGACAGGGCTACTACGAGCAGTACTTC. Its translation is CAWRGYGQGYYEQYF.

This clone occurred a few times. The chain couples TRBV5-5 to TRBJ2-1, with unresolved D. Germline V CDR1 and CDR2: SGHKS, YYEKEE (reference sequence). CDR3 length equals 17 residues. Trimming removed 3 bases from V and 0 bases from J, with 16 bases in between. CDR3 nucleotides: TGTGCCAGCAGCTCTTCGAGGTCCTTGAGCTCCTACAATGAGCAGTTCTTC. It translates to CASSSSRSLSSYNEQFF.

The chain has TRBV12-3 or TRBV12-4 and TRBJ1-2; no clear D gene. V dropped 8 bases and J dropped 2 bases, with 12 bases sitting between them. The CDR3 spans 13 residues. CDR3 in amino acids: CASFPLSNYGYTF. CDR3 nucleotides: TGTGCCAGCTTCCCGCTATCGAACTATGGCTACACCTTC.

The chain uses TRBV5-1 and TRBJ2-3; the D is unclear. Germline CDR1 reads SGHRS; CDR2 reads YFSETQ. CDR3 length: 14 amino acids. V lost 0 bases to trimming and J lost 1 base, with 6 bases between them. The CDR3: CASSLATGTDTQYF. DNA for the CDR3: TGCGCCAGCAGCTTGGCCACAGGCACAGATACGCAGTATTTT.